The present T cell receptor (beta chain) was sequenced within a study of sequential checkpoint blockade in melanoma (dated by TCRdb to the late 2010s). Study-wide context: Patients were assigned by 1:1 randomization to either first-line nivolumab followed by ipilimumab (arm A) or ipilimumab followed by nivolumab (arm B). Maintenance nivolumab came after both trial sequences.

Based on the germline V gene, the CDR1 and CDR2 sequences are MDHEN and SYDVKM. V lost 1 base and J lost 3 bases, and the count of bases not matched to a germline gene is 29. Spanning cysteine to phenylalanine, the CDR3 consists of 23 amino acids. The read is trimmed to its CDR3 DNA, 69 bases read in frame from base 1. Regarding this clone: The antigen it binds to is not known. Per-nucleotide qualities are absent, and no much larger clonotype sits a single base away.

Beyond this particular receptor, the publication reports: The model for predicting response that combines TCR metrics with mutation burden needs to be validated in larger, independent patient cohorts.

TCRbeta CDR3 regions were immunosequenced from genomic DNA with the immunoSEQ Assay. Prior to high-throughput sequencing, genomic DNA was amplified by bias-controlled multiplex PCR. The authors' analysis ran thus. To quantify the absolute abundance of each unique TCRbeta CDR3 region, the sequences were collapsed and filtered. Clonality, defined as 1 minus Pielou's evenness, was calculated using only productive rearrangements. A previously published method was used to identify clones with significantly greater frequencies in on-treatment samples than in baseline samples. TCRdb mirrors the immuneACCESS table, restricted to in-frame sequences. Some clones are absent from its copies; in checked studies, under half trace to an unresolved V gene, and the reason for the others is unknown. V, J and clone size are those of that table, while D and trimming were read from the DNA. The sample table contains about 20,000 clones; only one count was recorded for 65% to 90% of them. The ten top clones hold just over 50% of the sample.

The treatment or condition label, read with the paper, signifies: randomized to nivolumab then ipilimumab (arm A) or the reverse (arm B). Prior DNA-damaging chemotherapy had not been received by any trial patient. Live CD3+CD8+ cells negative for CD19 and CD56 were sorted from thawed PBMCs on a FACS Aria II flow cytometer. Samples came from patients with melanoma in CheckMate 064, a randomized, open-label phase II trial of sequential checkpoint blockade. Peripheral blood mononuclear cells were collected by leukapheresis, purified using Ficoll-Paque, and frozen in human serum containing 10% DMSO. Right after sorting, the blood CD3+CD8+ cells were verified to be >95% pure, and DNA extraction followed.

The clonotype comes from a human donor with melanoma. The sequenced sample was CD8+ T cells sorted from blood (inferred from file names), obtained from a patient given nivolumab and ipilimumab in sequence. Recombination joined TRBV28 with TRBJ1-1; TRBD1 agrees with 7 junctional bases. The CDR3 region reads CASSLYRGPQYYILPPKDTEAFF. The nucleotide sequence reads as follows: TGTGCCAGCAGTTTATACAGGGGACCTCAATATTACATACTTCCCCCAAAGGACACTGAAGCTTTCTTT.